The 24 T cell receptor beta chains given below trace back to one sample, sequenced in a study of blood T cell repertoires in COVID-19. TCRdb's copy holds only in-frame clones and misses some; the assay was immunoSEQ multiplex PCR. This table has a few hundred thousand clones, around 90% appearing once. Sequencing used peripheral blood. These receptors were taken from a human donor in a cohort sampled during active COVID-19.

The chain joins TRBV7-9 to TRBJ1-3, with D perhaps TRBD1 (5 bases). The V end lost 5 bases, the J end lost 2 bases, and 16 bases lay between the germline ends. This CDR3 comprises 16 residues. Germline assignment: CDR1 SEHNR and CDR2 FQNEAQ (reference sequence). CDR3 coding DNA: TGTGCCAGCAGCGCGGGACCCGGAGGCCCTGGAAACACCATATATTTT. Its translation: CASSAGPGGPGNTIYF.

The V call is TRBV10-3, the J call TRBJ2-7; 11 positions match TRBD2. The CDR3 loop spans 15 amino acids. CDR1 and CDR2 (germline): ENHRY, SYGVKD. V shed 6 bases and J 3 bases; nucleotides not matched to a gene: 7. Written as DNA, the CDR3 is TGTGCCATCAGCGTCGGGACTAGCGGAAGCTACGAGCAGTACTTC. As protein: CAISVGTSGSYEQYF.

The chain employs TRBV9 and TRBJ1-2; 10 bases align to TRBD1. Germline V gene sequence: CDR1 SGDLS, CDR2 YYNGEE. The CDR3 has 15 amino acids. V lost 0 bases, J lost 2 bases, and 1 base stayed unmatched. Here the CDR3 DNA reads TGTGCCAGCAGCGTAGGGACAGGGGGGAACTATGGCTACACCTTC. This codes for CASSVGTGGNYGYTF.

The V call is TRBV4-3, the J call TRBJ1-6; D is possibly TRBD1 (5 bases). Germline values: CDR1 LGHNA, CDR2 YSLEER. The V end was cut by 1 base, the J end by 10 bases, with 14 bases between. The length of the CDR3 is 15 residues. CDR3 nucleotides: TGCGCCAGCAGCCAAGTTTCCCAGGGAGGGTCACCCCTCCACTTT. Its translation is CASSQVSQGGSPLHF.

The chain has TRBV6-5 and TRBJ1-5; tentatively, D is TRBD1 (5 bases). Germline assignment: CDR1 MNHEY and CDR2 SVGAGI. CDR3 length: 14 residues. Trimming removed 4 bases from V and 2 bases from J, with 9 bases in between. The CDR3 sequence: CASSWSGGNQPQHF. In DNA, the CDR3 is TGTGCCAGCAGTTGGTCGGGGGGCAATCAGCCCCAGCATTTT.

This chain links TRBV28 with TRBJ1-4; TRBD1 is a possible D gene (5 bases). Germline V gene sequence: CDR1 MDHEN, CDR2 SYDVKM. The CDR3 is made up of 14 amino acids. V was trimmed by 4 bases and J by 7 bases, leaving 13 bases between them. The CDR3: CASSWGFRAEKLFF. The CDR3 nucleotides read TGTGCCAGCAGTTGGGGATTCAGGGCTGAAAAACTGTTTTTT.

The chain has TRBV9 and TRBJ1-6; TRBD1 is a possible D gene (6 bases). Trimming pared 2 bases from V and 7 bases from J, leaving 13 bases between. Germline values: CDR1 SGDLS, CDR2 YYNGEE. The CDR3 length is 15 residues. The CDR3 reads CASSVQGQRNSPLHF. The CDR3 DNA is TGTGCCAGCAGCGTCCAGGGGCAAAGGAATTCACCCCTCCACTTT.

This clone appeared once. The chain recombines TRBV4-2 with TRBJ2-7, with 10 bases lining up with TRBD2. V was pared by 4 bases and J by 0 bases, with 3 bases of the junction left unmatched. Germline V lookup: CDR1 LGHNA, CDR2 YNFKEQ. The CDR3 sequence is 15 residues long. The CDR3 nucleotides are TGTGCCAGCAGCCCTAGCGGGGGCAGCTCCTACGAGCAGTACTTC. Protein: CASSPSGGSSYEQYF.

In regard to this clone: This same CDR3 is encoded by further DNA sequences in the sample. The genes are TRBV7-9 and TRBJ2-7; D possibly corresponds to TRBD2 (6 bases). V lost 1 base to trimming and J lost 1 base, with 8 bases between them. Germline CDR1 SEHNR, CDR2 FQNEAQ (reference sequence). There are 14 residues in the CDR3. The CDR3 here is CASSLVGGSYEQYF. The CDR3 nucleotides are TGTGCCAGCAGCTTAGTGGGGGGATCCTACGAGCAGTACTTC. Drawing the rest from reference TRBV7-9 and TRBJ2-7, the complete variable domain is DTGVSQNPRHKITKRGQNVTFRCDPISEHNRLYWYRQTLGQGPEFLTYFQNEAQLEKSRLLSDRFSAERPKGSFSTLEIQRTEQGDSAMYLCASSLVGGSYEQYFGPGTRLTVT.

The chain uses TRBV5-4 and TRBJ2-1; 16 bases match TRBD2. This CDR3 has 18 amino acids. V lost 2 bases to trimming and J lost 8 bases; unmatched junction nucleotides: 10. The germline V gene encodes CDR1 SGHNT and CDR2 YYREEE (reference sequence). The CDR3 nucleotides are TGTGCCAGCAGCTTCGGGACTAGCGGGAGGGGTTGGAGCGATGAGCAGTTCTTC. This translates into CASSFGTSGRGWSDEQFF.

The CDR3 loop is CASRPARVAGNTIYF. CDR3 in DNA: TGTGCCAGTCGACCTGCCCGGGTAGCCGGAAACACCATATATTTT. The V gene is TRBV19, the J gene TRBJ1-3; D uncertain. The length of the CDR3 is 15 residues. From germline, CDR1 is LNHDA and CDR2 SQIVND (reference sequence). With 8 bases removed from V and 4 bases from J, the gap between germline ends came to 18 bases.

The V and J genes are TRBV5-1 and TRBJ2-5, with D possibly matching TRBD2 (5 bases). Germline lookup yields CDR1 SGHRS and CDR2 YFSETQ. The ends were cut back, 5 bases at V and 2 bases at J, with 10 bases in the middle. There are 13 residues in the CDR3. In nucleotides, the CDR3 is TGCGCCAGCAGTTGGGAGCGACAAGAGACCCAGTACTTC. This encodes CASSWERQETQYF.

The J gene is TRBJ1-5, the V gene TRBV5-6; 7 bases match TRBD1. V lost 3 bases, J lost 6 bases, and 3 bases stayed unmatched. CDR1 is SGHDT and CDR2 is YYEEEE in the germline V gene. CDR3 length: 13 residues. CDR3 region: CASSSTGVQPQHF. The CDR3 DNA is TGTGCCAGCAGCTCAACAGGGGTTCAGCCCCAGCATTTT. The full variable domain, its missing parts supplied by reference TRBV5-6 and TRBJ1-5, is DAGVTQSPTHLIKTRGQQVTLRCSPKSGHDTVSWYQQALGQGPQFIFQYYEEEERQRGNFPDRFSGHQFPNYSSELNVNALLLGDSALYLCASSSTGVQPQHFGDGTRLSIL.

V is TRBV24-1 and J is TRBJ2-7; 8 bases align to TRBD1. CDR3 size: 14 residues. Germline values: CDR1 KGHDR, CDR2 SFDVKD. The V gene end was trimmed by 4 bases and the J gene end by 4 bases; junction bases not matched to a gene: 5. CDR3 residues: CATSDQDREYEQYF. The DNA for the CDR3 is TGTGCCACCAGTGACCAGGACAGGGAGTACGAGCAGTACTTC.

The V gene is TRBV9, the J gene TRBJ1-1; D remains ambiguous. Trimming pared 1 base from V and 3 bases from J, leaving 7 bases between. Germline V lookup: CDR1 SGDLS, CDR2 YYNGEE. The CDR3 consists of 13 residues. CDR3 nucleotide sequence: TGTGCCAGCAGCGTAAATCATGACACTGAAGCTTTCTTT. This gives the protein CASSVNHDTEAFF.

The chain employs TRBV6-5 and TRBJ1-6; 7 bases map to TRBD1. Germline CDR1 MNHEY, CDR2 SVGAGI. This CDR3 has 14 amino acids. The ends lost 6 bases at V and 10 bases at J; junction bases unmatched: 9. Here the CDR3 DNA reads TGTGCCAGCAGGAGCCGGGACAGAAGGTCACCCCTCCACTTT. Translated, it gives CASRSRDRRSPLHF.

The chain employs TRBV12-5 and TRBJ1-1, with 7 bases identical to TRBD1. Germline V gives CDR1 LGHNT, CDR2 FRNRAP. The CDR3 consists of 13 residues. Germline trimming cut 7 bases from V and 5 bases from J; bases unmatched to any gene: 7. The DNA for the CDR3 is TGTGCTAGTGCCGTCGACAGGGATACTGAAGCTTTCTTT. Its translation: CASAVDRDTEAFF.

V is TRBV12-3 or TRBV12-4 and J is TRBJ1-2, with D perhaps TRBD1 (5 bases). This CDR3 has 12 residues. V was clipped by 7 bases and J by 5 bases, with 11 bases between them. CDR3 bases: TGTGCCAGCACCTCAAGGGGATATGGCTACACCTTC. It encodes CASTSRGYGYTF.

J is TRBJ1-2 and V is TRBV6-4; no definite D call. The CDR3 sequence is 16 residues long. The V gene's germline CDR1 is MRHNA and CDR2 SNTAGT. Trimming removed 2 bases at V and 6 bases at J, with 19 bases between. The CDR3 reads CASSDPGRKLFNGYTF. Written as DNA, the CDR3 is TGTGCCAGCAGTGACCCGGGGAGGAAACTTTTCAATGGCTACACCTTC.

The chain carries TRBV6-6 and TRBJ1-1; D uncertain. CDR3 length: 12 amino acids. Trimming took 5 bases from V and 5 from J, leaving 9 bases between them. CDR1 is MNHNY, CDR2 SVGAGI, per germline (reference sequence). The CDR3: CASSPSDTEAFF. CDR3 bases: TGTGCCAGCAGTCCGAGCGATACTGAAGCTTTCTTT.

The chain couples TRBV7-2 to TRBJ1-5, with D possibly TRBD1 on 6 matching bases. Germline V gives CDR1 SGHTA, CDR2 FQGNSA. The length of the CDR3 is 16 residues. V lost 3 bases and J lost 2, with 14 bases in between. CDR3 nucleotides: TGTGCCAGCAGCTTTAACACAGGGACGGGCAATCAGCCCCAGCATTTT. Its translation is CASSFNTGTGNQPQHF.

The chain couples TRBV13 to TRBJ1-1, with D perhaps TRBD1 (5 bases). From germline, CDR1 is PRHDT and CDR2 FYEKMQ (reference sequence). There are 13 residues in the CDR3. With 6 bases removed from V and 1 base from J, the gap between germline ends came to 9 bases. The CDR3 sequence: CASRETGNTEAFF. DNA for the CDR3: TGTGCCAGCAGAGAAACAGGGAACACTGAAGCTTTCTTT.

The chain has TRBV9 and TRBJ1-1, with 10 bases lining up with TRBD1. Germline-derived CDR1 and CDR2 are SGDLS and YYNGEE. This CDR3 is built from 16 residues. The V gene end was trimmed by 4 bases and the J gene end by 4 bases; junction bases not matched to a gene: 10. The CDR3 reads CASSHGQGGFGTEAFF. In nucleotides, the CDR3 is TGTGCCAGCAGCCACGGACAGGGGGGTTTTGGCACTGAAGCTTTCTTT. The whole variable domain, remainder taken from reference TRBV9 and TRBJ1-1, is DSGVTQTPKHLITATGQRVTLRCSPRSGDLSVYWYQQSLDQGLQFLIQYYNGEERAKGNILERFSAQQFPDLHSELNLSSLELGDSALYFCASSHGQGGFGTEAFFGQGTRLTVV.

The V and J genes are TRBV21-1 and TRBJ2-5; TRBD2 reflects the table's D call only, with no check against the DNA. TRBV21-1 is given as a pseudogene. CDR3 length: 14 residues. CDR3 coding DNA: TGTGCCAGCACCTCTTGCGAGCCCGGAGAGACCCAGTACTTC. It is translated as CASTSCEPGETQYF.